The T cell receptor beta chain under discussion was sequenced for a study of T cell responses to AZD1222 COVID-19 vaccine. General observations from the study: Dominant at 160-218 and 743-854, vaccine-associated CD4 TCRs also spanned spike. Of spike-specific TCRs, nearly half reportedly target regions left unmutated in variants.

TCRdb's copy holds only in-frame clones and misses some; the assay was immunoSEQ multiplex PCR. There are 130,000 or so clones in the sample; roughly 94% occur only once, and roughly 7% lies in the top ten. This clone was picked up one time. Its matching antigen is unknown. Germline values: CDR1 SGHTA, CDR2 FQGNSA. V lost 1 base to trimming and J lost 13 bases; unmatched junction nucleotides: 9. This CDR3 is built from 13 residues. The gene calls are TRBV7-2 and TRBJ1-1, with TRBD1 identical over 7 bases. The TCR sequence derives from an adult in good health. Sequenced here: peripheral blood, sampled on day 0 of AZD1222 vaccination. DNA of the CDR3: TGTGCCAGCAGCTTAGGATTCGGACAGGTTGGTTTCTTT. Amino acids: CASSLGFGQVGFF. The complete variable domain, with remaining parts taken from reference TRBV7-2 and TRBJ1-1, reads GAGVSQSPSNKVTEKGKDVELRCDPISGHTALYWYRQSLGQGLEFLIYFQGNSAPDKSGLPSDRFSAERTGGSVSTLTIQRTQQEDSAVYLCASSLGFGQVGFFGQGTRLTVV.